Below are 5 T cell receptor beta chains sequenced from a single sample in a study of shared clonotypes between healthy human individuals. Method: immunoSEQ multiplex PCR; TCRdb's copy keeps in-frame clones and lacks some. The sample consists of 2 million or so clones, roughly 96% of them appearing once. The sequenced sample consisted of naive CD4+ T cells sorted from blood. Subset: CD45RA+ positively selected. The receptor set was obtained from a man between 18 and 35 years old in good health.

The gene calls are TRBV19 and TRBJ1-1; D is undetermined. The V gene lost 8 bases and the J gene lost 5 bases, with 9 bases spanning the gap. Germline values: CDR1 LNHDA, CDR2 SQIVND (reference sequence). This CDR3 is built from 11 residues. The CDR3 protein is CASALGTEAFF. In DNA form, the CDR3 reads TGTGCCAGTGCCCTTGGGACTGAAGCTTTCTTT. The whole variable domain, remainder taken from reference TRBV19 and TRBJ1-1, is DGGITQSPKYLFRKEGQNVTLSCEQNLNHDAMYWYRQDPGQGLRLIYYSQIVNDFQKGDIAEGYSVSREKKESFPLTVTSAQKNPTAFYLCASALGTEAFFGQGTRLTVV.

Comments on this clone: This same CDR3 is encoded by further DNA sequences in the sample. The rearrangement joins TRBV4-1 to TRBJ1-6; 7 bases align to TRBD1. The junction had 3 bases not matched to a gene; V was cut back by 1 base and J by 6 bases. The CDR3 consists of 15 residues. The V gene's germline CDR1 is MGHRA and CDR2 YSYEKL. CDR3 sequence reads: CASSQATGVNSPLHF. The DNA of the CDR3 is TGCGCCAGCAGCCAAGCAACAGGGGTTAATTCACCCCTCCACTTT.

The CDR3 coding sequence is TGTGCCAGCAGCGTAGCTCTCAGCTCGAACACCGGGGAGCTGTTTTTT. Protein product: CASSVALSSNTGELFF. The genes are TRBV9 and TRBJ2-2; no firm D call. Germline CDR1 is SGDLS and CDR2 is YYNGEE. The CDR3 sequence is 16 residues long. The V end lost 0 bases, the J end lost 0 bases, and 9 bases lay between the germline ends.

The gene calls are TRBV18 and TRBJ2-5; D uncertain. Germline V gives CDR1 KGHSH, CDR2 LQKENI. This CDR3 is 13 amino acids long. The V gene lost 6 bases and the J gene lost 0 bases, with 8 bases spanning the gap. CDR3 region: CASSPAYQETQYF. The DNA for the CDR3 is TGTGCCAGCTCTCCGGCGTACCAAGAGACCCAGTACTTC.

This rearrangement joins TRBV2 to TRBJ2-7; maybe TRBD2 (6 bases). The CDR3 extends over 15 amino acids. Germline assignment: CDR1 SNHLY and CDR2 FYNNEI. The V end lost 5 bases, the J end lost 6 bases, and 20 bases lay between the germline ends. CDR3 loop: CASSLSIAATAEQYF. DNA for the CDR3: TGTGCCAGCAGTCTTTCCATAGCGGCCACCGCCGAGCAGTACTTC.